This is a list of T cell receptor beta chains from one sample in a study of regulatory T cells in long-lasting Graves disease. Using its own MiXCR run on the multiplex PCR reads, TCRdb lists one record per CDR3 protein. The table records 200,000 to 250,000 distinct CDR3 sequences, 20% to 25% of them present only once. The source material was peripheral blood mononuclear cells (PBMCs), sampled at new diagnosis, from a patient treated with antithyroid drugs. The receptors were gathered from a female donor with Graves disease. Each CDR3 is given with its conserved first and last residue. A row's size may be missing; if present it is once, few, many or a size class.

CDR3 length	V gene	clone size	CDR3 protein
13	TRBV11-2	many	CASSLEPGATLHF
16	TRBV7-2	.	CASSSPVGGDPYEQYF
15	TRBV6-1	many	CASSQTGRVNQPQHF
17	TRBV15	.	CATSRDITGYSNQPQHF
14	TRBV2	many	CASRRTGDNSPLHF
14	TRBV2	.	CASRAGTVYNEQFF
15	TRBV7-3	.	CASSLSGHTNSPLHF
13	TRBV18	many	CASSKGQKNEQFF
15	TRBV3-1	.	CASSQGINPGNEQLF
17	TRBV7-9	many	CASSTPPRGGGTTEAFF
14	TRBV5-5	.	CASSFYRGSSPLHF
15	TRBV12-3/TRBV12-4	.	CASSWEADSSYEQYF
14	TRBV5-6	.	CASRVLGDLGEQYF
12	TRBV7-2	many	CASSLEYTEQYF
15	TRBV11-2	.	CASSLIFGGNNEQFF
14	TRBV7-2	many	CASSLSRGGNTIYF
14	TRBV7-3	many	CASSLTTGEETQYF
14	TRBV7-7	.	CASSLSGNTGELFF
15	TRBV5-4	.	CASSPGQGNPETQYF
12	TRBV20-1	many	CSAWDRNYGYTF
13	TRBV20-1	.	CSASVGGRETQYF
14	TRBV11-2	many	CASSLLAVYNEQFF
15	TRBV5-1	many	CASSSESPKISPLHF
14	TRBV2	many	CASRVRQGAEKLFF
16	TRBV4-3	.	CASSQDPGEGTDTQYF
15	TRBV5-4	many	CASSSSGTDNGELFF
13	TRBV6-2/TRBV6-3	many	CASIPRLSYEQYF
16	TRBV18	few	CASSPPAAGGPSTQYF
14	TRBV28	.	CASNPGGNTDTQYF
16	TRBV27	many	CASSQIFGSGANVLTF
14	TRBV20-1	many	CSAGLQGEGYGYTF
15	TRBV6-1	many	CASSYDRGLADEQYF
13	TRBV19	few	CASSRDRIYGYTF
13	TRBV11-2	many	CASSLEASGRGYF
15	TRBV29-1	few	CSVWDYQRSYNEQFF
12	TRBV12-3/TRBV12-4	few	CASSLAVNTIYF
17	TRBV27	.	CASSLRIGQAKGTEAFF
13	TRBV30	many	CAWRNPPGYGYTF
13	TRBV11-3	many	CASSLDPMGEQYF
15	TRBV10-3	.	CAISDRDRYTDTQYF
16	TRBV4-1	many	CASSRQVDTVGPEAFF
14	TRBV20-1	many	CSARATGTRYEQYF
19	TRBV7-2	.	CASSLVGLAGGPTRDIQYF
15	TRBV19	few	CASSIADSGPPEQYF
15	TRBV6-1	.	CASTWTSLGTGELFF
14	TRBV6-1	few	CASSETPQVLGYTF
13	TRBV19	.	CASSRRQAGGYTF
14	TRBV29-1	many	CSAPLYGSSGSPGF
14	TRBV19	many	CASSIAGVGGEQFF
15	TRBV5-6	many	CASSQHSVLSQPQHF
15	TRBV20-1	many	CSAWGGTSRTDTQYF